These 12 T cell receptor beta chains share one sample of origin, sequenced in a study of T cells in Graves' hyperthyroidism and ophthalmopathy. RNA transcripts yielded amplified TCR beta CDR3 regions. HTBI primers were employed in a first-round RT-PCR of the TCR CDR3. From the multiplex PCR reads, TCRdb called clonotypes with MiXCR, one entry per CDR3 protein. The repertoire consists of hundreds of thousands of distinct CDR3 sequences, with over 11% occurring once and the leading ten covering about 22%. The sequenced sample consisted of blood. The receptors here all came from a woman aged 25 to 45 with Graves' hyperthyroidism.

The rearrangement uses TRBV7-8 and TRBJ2-2; D unresolved. The germline V gene has CDR1 SGHVS and CDR2 FQNEAQ. This CDR3 comprises 16 residues. The ends were cut back, 2 bases at V and 0 bases at J, with 10 bases in the middle. Written as DNA, the CDR3 is TGTGCCAGCAGCTTAAAAGTACACTCGAACACCGGGGAGCTGTTTTTT. Translating gives CASSLKVHSNTGELFF.

This clonotype was seen a single time. This may be a read error, as it is one base from a much larger clone. The V and J genes are TRBV28 and TRBJ2-4; possible D gene TRBD1, 6 bases. V was pared by 7 bases and J by 5 bases, with 12 bases between. Looked up from germline, CDR1 is MDHEN and CDR2 is SYDVKM. The CDR3 has 13 amino acids. The CDR3 here is CASIRDMQNIQYF. The CDR3 region has the DNA TGTGCCAGCATAAGGGACATGCAAAACATTCAGTACTTC. Full variable domain (missing parts from reference TRBV28 and TRBJ2-4): DVKVTQSSRYLVKRTGEKVFLECVQDMDHENMFWYRQDPGLGLRLIYFSYDVKMKEKGDIPEGYSVSREKKERFSLILESASTNQTSMYLCASIRDMQNIQYFGAGTRLSVL.

In this sample, this clonotype turned up many times. The chain combines TRBV27 with TRBJ2-7, with 11 bases fitting TRBD1. V was pared by 6 bases and J by 4 bases, with 5 bases of the junction left unmatched. This CDR3 is built from 14 residues. Germline CDR1 and CDR2: MNHEY and SMNVEV (reference sequence). The CDR3 DNA is TGTGCCAGCAGCCCGGACAGGGGGCCTTACGAGCAGTACTTC. It encodes CASSPDRGPYEQYF.

The chain links TRBV20-1 to TRBJ2-3; D may be TRBD2 (6 bases). The CDR3 is 16 amino acids. Germline lookup yields CDR1 DFQATT and CDR2 SNEGSKA (reference sequence). Trimming took off 3 bases at V and 2 bases at J, with 18 bases between the two ends. This CDR3 reads CSARSRVAEFTDTQYF. The DNA for the CDR3 is TGCAGTGCTAGGAGTCGGGTAGCGGAATTCACAGATACGCAGTATTTT.

This clonotype was seen ten or more times. The chain carries TRBV28 and TRBJ2-7, with 9 bases fitting TRBD2. The J segment lost 6 bases and the V segment lost 6 bases, leaving 15 bases of the junction unmatched. From germline, CDR1 is MDHEN and CDR2 SYDVKM. The CDR3 has 16 residues. This chain's CDR3 is CASRGASGLAAGEQYF. CDR3 nucleotide sequence: TGTGCCAGCAGAGGCGCCTCGGGACTAGCCGCGGGCGAGCAGTACTTC.

This clonotype was seen repeatedly, ten times or more. The V and J genes are TRBV10-3 and TRBJ2-1, with 12 bases lining up with TRBD2. The trim removed 5 bases at V and 9 bases at J, leaving 5 bases unmatched. Germline lookup yields CDR1 ENHRY and CDR2 SYGVKD. There are 14 residues in the CDR3. The CDR3 nucleotides are TGTGCCATCAGTAGACTAGCGGGAGTAGGTGAGCAGTTCTTC. Translated: CAISRLAGVGEQFF.

At least ten counts were recorded for this clonotype. The chain recombines TRBV28 with TRBJ2-5, with D perhaps matching TRBD1 (6 bases). The germline V gene has CDR1 MDHEN and CDR2 SYDVKM. The CDR3 is 13 residues long. Trimming pared 8 bases from V and 1 base from J, leaving 11 bases between. The CDR3 reads CASQRTVQETQYF. As DNA, the CDR3 is TGTGCCAGCCAACGGACAGTCCAAGAGACCCAGTACTTC. Variable domain in full (rest from reference TRBV28 and TRBJ2-5): DVKVTQSSRYLVKRTGEKVFLECVQDMDHENMFWYRQDPGLGLRLIYFSYDVKMKEKGDIPEGYSVSREKKERFSLILESASTNQTSMYLCASQRTVQETQYFGPGTRLLVL.

This clonotype came up many times. The J gene is TRBJ2-1, the V gene TRBV7-2; D unclear. Trimming cost V 2 bases and J 1 base, with 6 bases left between them. The CDR3 covers 14 residues. Looked up from germline, CDR1 is SGHTA and CDR2 is FQGNSA. The CDR3 region has the DNA TGTGCCAGCAGCTTACGAGGATCCTACAATGAGCAGTTCTTC. It translates to CASSLRGSYNEQFF. The full variable domain, its missing parts supplied by reference TRBV7-2 and TRBJ2-1, is GAGVSQSPSNKVTEKGKDVELRCDPISGHTALYWYRQSLGQGLEFLIYFQGNSAPDKSGLPSDRFSAERTGGSVSTLTIQRTQQEDSAVYLCASSLRGSYNEQFFGPGTRLTVL.

This clonotype has a count of ten or more. This sequence joins TRBV28 and TRBJ2-7, with 7 bases that match TRBD1. Germline assignment: CDR1 MDHEN and CDR2 SYDVKM. The CDR3 sequence is 12 residues long. With 8 bases clipped from V and 3 bases from J, the junction kept 4 bases outside the gene matches. The CDR3 is CASSGQIYEQYF. The CDR3 nucleotides read TGTGCCAGCTCGGGACAGATCTACGAGCAGTACTTC.

V is TRBV12-3 or TRBV12-4 and J is TRBJ2-3; D remains ambiguous. Trimming took 3 bases from V and 4 from J, leaving 8 bases between them. The CDR3 covers 13 residues. CDR3 sequence reads: CASSFGDSDTQYF. The DNA of the CDR3 is TGTGCCAGCAGTTTTGGTGATTCAGATACGCAGTATTTT.

This clonotype was seen at least ten times. The J gene is TRBJ2-3, the V gene TRBV7-2; D is unclear. Germline V lookup: CDR1 SGHTA, CDR2 FQGNSA. V lost 5 bases and J lost 0, with 12 bases in between. CDR3 length: 15 amino acids. This chain's CDR3 is CASSPPSASTDTQYF. The CDR3 bases are TGTGCCAGCAGCCCTCCCAGCGCGAGCACAGATACGCAGTATTTT.

This clonotype was found many times. This chain links TRBV28 with TRBJ2-3; TRBD2 matches at 7 bases. Germline values: CDR1 MDHEN, CDR2 SYDVKM. Trimming at V came to 2 bases and at J to 5 bases, leaving 13 bases not matched to a gene. The CDR3 loop spans 17 amino acids. The CDR3 spells CASSLGILAGVVDTQYF. The CDR3 DNA sequence: TGTGCCAGCAGTTTAGGGATTCTCGCGGGAGTCGTAGATACGCAGTATTTT.